What follows are 8 T cell receptor beta chains derived from one specimen sequenced in a study of T cell responses to AZD1222 COVID-19 vaccine. Method: immunoSEQ multiplex PCR; TCRdb's copy keeps in-frame clones and lacks some. The table has 140,000 to 150,000 clones, about nine tenths seen once. The starting material was peripheral blood, obtained 28 days after the second AZD1222 dose. The receptors originated from an adult who received the AZD1222 COVID-19 vaccine.

The rearrangement uses TRBV19 and TRBJ1-1; 10 nucleotides match TRBD1. In germline, CDR1 is LNHDA, CDR2 SQIVND (reference sequence). CDR3 size: 13 residues. The ends lost 5 bases at V and 5 bases at J; junction bases unmatched: 2. The CDR3 DNA sequence: TGTGCCAGTAGTCCGGACAGGGGGACTGAAGCTTTCTTT. It codes for CASSPDRGTEAFF.

This chain joins TRBV7-9 and TRBJ1-2; TRBD1 aligns across 7 bases. V trimming: 2 bases; J trimming: 6 bases; junction bases outside the gene matches: 15. This CDR3 has 17 amino acids. Germline V lookup: CDR1 SEHNR, CDR2 FQNEAQ (reference sequence). The CDR3 loop is CASSLSGLSNQGDGYTF. CDR3 sequence (DNA): TGTGCCAGCAGCTTATCGGGACTTTCAAACCAGGGGGATGGCTACACCTTC.

The CDR3 protein is CASSSRVGTYEQYF. For the CDR3, the DNA is TGTGCCAGCAGTTCCCGGGTAGGAACCTACGAGCAGTACTTC. The chain joins TRBV6-5 to TRBJ2-7; D gene ambiguous. The germline CDR1 and CDR2 sequences are MNHEY and SVGAGI. With 4 bases removed from V and 2 bases from J, the gap between germline ends came to 12 bases. CDR3 length: 14 residues.

The V gene is TRBV6-5, the J gene TRBJ1-5; 9 bases line up with TRBD1. The CDR3 is 12 residues long. Trimming took 8 bases from V and 9 from J; bases not matched to a gene: 5. CDR1 and CDR2 (germline): MNHEY, SVGAGI. Here the CDR3 DNA reads TGTGCCAGCCGGGACAGGGAGAGGCCCCAGCATTTT. Its protein product is CASRDRERPQHF.

The V call is TRBV11-2, the J call TRBJ1-6; D is uncertain. This CDR3 has 14 amino acids. V dropped 3 bases and J dropped 0 bases, with 3 bases sitting between them. Germline V gives CDR1 SGHAT, CDR2 FQNNGV. CDR3 nucleotides: TGTGCCAGCAGCTTCCGCTCCTATAATTCACCCCTCCACTTT. Translation gives CASSFRSYNSPLHF.

Concerning this clone itself: An end of the junction does not agree with germline; a read error may underlie this. The rearrangement uses TRBV30 and TRBJ1-5; D remains ambiguous. The CDR3 is 13 amino acids. The germline V gene has CDR1 GTSNPN and CDR2 SVGIG (reference sequence). In DNA, the CDR3 is TGTGCCTGGAGCGAGGGTAGCGATCAGCCCCAGCATTTT. Its protein is CAWSEGSDQPQHF.

The chain uses TRBV6-5 and TRBJ2-5, with D possibly being TRBD1 (5 bases). Germline-derived CDR1 and CDR2 are MNHEY and SVGAGI. Trimming pared 2 bases from V and 1 base from J, leaving 8 bases between. CDR3 size: 14 residues. The CDR3 protein is CASSYGHAQETQYF. The CDR3 DNA follows: TGTGCCAGCAGTTACGGACACGCCCAAGAGACCCAGTACTTC.

The chain recombines TRBV5-1 with TRBJ2-7; D is uncertain. Looked up from germline, CDR1 is SGHRS and CDR2 is YFSETQ. The length of the CDR3 is 13 residues. V was trimmed by 2 bases and J by 1 base, leaving 7 bases between them. DNA of the CDR3: TGCGCCAGCAGCTTCCCGGAATCCTACGAGCAGTACTTC. The encoded protein is CASSFPESYEQYF.